The clone carrying this T cell receptor beta chain was picked up a small number of times. The CDR3 totals 12 residues. V was clipped by 2 bases and J by 5 bases, with 9 bases between them. Germline CDR1 is SQVTM and CDR2 is ANQGSEA. Random hexamers served to reverse transcribe about 0.5 to 1 ug RNA. From the immunoSEQ multiplex PCR reads, TCRdb called clonotypes with MiXCR, one entry per CDR3 protein. The profile covers about 300,000 distinct CDR3 sequences, with 85% appearing a single time and about 0.11% taken by the ten largest. This record belongs to a study of CD8 T cells in Susac syndrome. Sequencing of TCR beta was performed on blood CD8+ and CD4+ T cells.

What was sequenced was CD8+ T cells from PBMCs. The receptor was isolated from a human donor with multiple sclerosis. V gene TRBV29-1 combines with J gene TRBJ1-2; no definite D call. CDR3 nucleotides: TGCAGCGTTGAACAGCGAAATTATGGCTACACCTTC. The encoded protein is CSVEQRNYGYTF. The whole variable domain, remainder taken from reference TRBV29-1 and TRBJ1-2, is SAVISQKPSRDICQRGTSLTIQCQVDSQVTMMFWYRQQPGQSLTLIATANQGSEATYESGFVIDKFPISRPNLTFSTLTVSNMSPEDSSIYLCSVEQRNYGYTFGSGTRLTVV.